The clone carrying this T cell receptor beta chain was seen a few times. Its antigen is as yet unknown. The sample originates from a study of cytomegalovirus exposure and HLA in healthy donors. Study conclusions and caveats: Later on, a genetic analysis was performed. It linked a missense variant in DCLRE1C with V- and J-gene trimming of TCR beta. About 87% or about 30% of the time was how often most TCR beta V segments were productive, according to an earlier analysis.

Primers included in the PCR were 60 Vbeta and 13 Jbeta primers. Clones were read by immunoSEQ multiplex PCR, and TCRdb kept only the in-frame ones, dropping some. This sample has 100,000 to 150,000 clones; 17% occur once, and the top ten carry approximately 2.9%. V shed 8 bases and J shed 2 bases, with 16 bases lying between them. The CDR3 totals 15 residues. The germline V gene has CDR1 MDHEN and CDR2 SYDVKM. The sample was PBMCs. This receptor was identified in a female donor in good health and CMV-seropositive. V usage is TRBV28 and J usage is TRBJ1-5; no reliable D call. The CDR3 nucleotides are TGTGCCAGCGGCACCCGGGGTTTCGGCAATCAGCCCCAGCATTTT. It specifies CASGTRGFGNQPQHF.